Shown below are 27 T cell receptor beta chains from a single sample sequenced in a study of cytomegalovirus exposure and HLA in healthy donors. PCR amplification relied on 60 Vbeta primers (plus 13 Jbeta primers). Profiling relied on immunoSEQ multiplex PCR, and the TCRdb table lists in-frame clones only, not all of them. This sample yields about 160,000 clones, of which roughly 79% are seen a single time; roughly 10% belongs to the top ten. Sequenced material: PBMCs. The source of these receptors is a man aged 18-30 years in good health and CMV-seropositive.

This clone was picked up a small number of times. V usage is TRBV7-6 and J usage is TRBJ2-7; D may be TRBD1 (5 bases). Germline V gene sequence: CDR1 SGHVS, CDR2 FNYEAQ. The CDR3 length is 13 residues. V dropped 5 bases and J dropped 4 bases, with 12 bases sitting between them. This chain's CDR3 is CASSPTDSYEQYF. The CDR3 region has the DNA TGTGCCAGCAGCCCAACCGACAGTTACGAGCAGTACTTC.

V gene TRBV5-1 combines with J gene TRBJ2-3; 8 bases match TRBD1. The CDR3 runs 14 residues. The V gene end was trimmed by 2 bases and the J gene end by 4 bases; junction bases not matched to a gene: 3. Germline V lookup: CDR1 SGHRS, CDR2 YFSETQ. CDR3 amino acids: CASSFPGGPDTQYF. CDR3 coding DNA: TGCGCCAGCAGCTTTCCAGGGGGCCCAGATACGCAGTATTTT.

The CDR3 sequence is CAWRGGSGLVHEQYF. The CDR3 DNA reads as TGTGCCTGGAGGGGGGGTAGCGGCCTGGTCCACGAGCAGTACTTC. The chain combines TRBV30 with TRBJ2-7; maybe TRBD2 (6 bases). The V gene's germline CDR1 is GTSNPN and CDR2 SVGIG (reference sequence). Trimming stripped 3 bases from V and 5 bases from J, with 20 bases between. The CDR3 is 15 amino acids.

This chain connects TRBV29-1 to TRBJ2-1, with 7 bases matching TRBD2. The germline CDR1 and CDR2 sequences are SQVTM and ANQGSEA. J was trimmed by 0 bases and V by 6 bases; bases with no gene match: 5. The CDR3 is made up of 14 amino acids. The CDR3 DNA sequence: TGCAGCGTGCTATGGGAGGGCTCCTACAATGAGCAGTTCTTC. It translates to CSVLWEGSYNEQFF.

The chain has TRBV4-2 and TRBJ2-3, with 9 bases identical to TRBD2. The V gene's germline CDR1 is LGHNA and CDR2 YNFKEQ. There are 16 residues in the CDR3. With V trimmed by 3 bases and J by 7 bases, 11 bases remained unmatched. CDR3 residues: CASSHTNRTSVYTQYF. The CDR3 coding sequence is TGTGCCAGCAGCCACACAAATCGGACTAGCGTTTATACGCAGTATTTT.

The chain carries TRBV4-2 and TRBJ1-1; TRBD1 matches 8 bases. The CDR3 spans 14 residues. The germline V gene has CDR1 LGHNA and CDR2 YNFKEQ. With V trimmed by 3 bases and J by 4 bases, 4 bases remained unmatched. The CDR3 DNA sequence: TGTGCCAGCAGCCAGACAGGGGTGGGCACTGAAGCTTTCTTT. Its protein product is CASSQTGVGTEAFF.

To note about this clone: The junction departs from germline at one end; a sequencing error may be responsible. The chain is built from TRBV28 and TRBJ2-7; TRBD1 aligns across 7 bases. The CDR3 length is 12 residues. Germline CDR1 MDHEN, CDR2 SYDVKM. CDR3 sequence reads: CASSFGTAYQVF. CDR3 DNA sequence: TGTGCCAGCAGTTTCGGGACAGCCTACCAAGTTTTC.

DNA of the CDR3: TGTGCCAGCAGTTACTCGAACGGACAAGGTGAAAAACTGTTTTTT. The encoded protein is CASSYSNGQGEKLFF. This chain links TRBV6-5 with TRBJ1-4, with TRBD1 as a possible D gene (5 bases). V was trimmed by 0 bases and J by 7 bases, leaving 12 bases between them. Germline values: CDR1 MNHEY, CDR2 SVGAGI. The CDR3 contains 15 residues.

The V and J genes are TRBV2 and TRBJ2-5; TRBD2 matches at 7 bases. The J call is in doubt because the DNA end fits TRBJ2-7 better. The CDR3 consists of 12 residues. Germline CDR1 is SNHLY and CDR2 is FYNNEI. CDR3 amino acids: CASLSGVNEQYF. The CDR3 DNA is TGTGCCAGCCTCAGCGGGGTTAACGAGCAGTACTTC.

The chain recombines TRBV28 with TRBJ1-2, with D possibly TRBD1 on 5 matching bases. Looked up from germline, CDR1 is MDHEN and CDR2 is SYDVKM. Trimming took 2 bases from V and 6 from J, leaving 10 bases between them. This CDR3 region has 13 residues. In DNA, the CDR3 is TGTGCCAGCAGTTTAACGACCAGGGATGGCTACACCTTC. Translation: CASSLTTRDGYTF.

The CDR3 protein is CASTFSGELFF. CDR3 nucleotide sequence: TGTGCCAGCACTTTCTCCGGGGAGCTGTTTTTT. The chain is built from TRBV6-1 and TRBJ2-2, with no clear D. V lost 7 bases and J 6 bases, leaving 6 bases between the germline ends. This CDR3 has 11 residues. Germline V CDR1 and CDR2: MNHNS, SASEGT.

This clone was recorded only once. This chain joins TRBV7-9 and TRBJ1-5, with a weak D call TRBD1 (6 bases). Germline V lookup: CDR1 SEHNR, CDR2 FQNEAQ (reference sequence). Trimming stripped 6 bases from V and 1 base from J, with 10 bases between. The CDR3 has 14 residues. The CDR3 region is CASRRGGSNQPQHF. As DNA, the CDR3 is TGTGCCAGCAGACGGGGGGGCAGCAATCAGCCCCAGCATTTT.

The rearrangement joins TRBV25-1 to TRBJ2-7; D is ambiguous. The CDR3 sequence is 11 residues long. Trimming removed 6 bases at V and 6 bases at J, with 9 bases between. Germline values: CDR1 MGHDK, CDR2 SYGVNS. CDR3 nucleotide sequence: TGTGCCAGCAGCGGAACAGTCGAGCAGTACTTC. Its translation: CASSGTVEQYF.

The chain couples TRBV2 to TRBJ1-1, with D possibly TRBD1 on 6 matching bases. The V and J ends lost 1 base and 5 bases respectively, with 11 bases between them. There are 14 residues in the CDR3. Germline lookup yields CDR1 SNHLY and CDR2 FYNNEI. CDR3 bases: TGTGCCAGCAGTGAAGGAGGGGGTCGGACTGAAGCTTTCTTT. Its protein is CASSEGGGRTEAFF.

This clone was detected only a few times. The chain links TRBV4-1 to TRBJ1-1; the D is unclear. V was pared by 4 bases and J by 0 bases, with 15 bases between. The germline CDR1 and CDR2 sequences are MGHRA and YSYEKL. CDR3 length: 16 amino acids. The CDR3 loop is CASSPSWAELNTEAFF. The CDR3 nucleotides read TGCGCCAGCAGCCCCTCTTGGGCCGAGTTGAACACTGAAGCTTTCTTT.

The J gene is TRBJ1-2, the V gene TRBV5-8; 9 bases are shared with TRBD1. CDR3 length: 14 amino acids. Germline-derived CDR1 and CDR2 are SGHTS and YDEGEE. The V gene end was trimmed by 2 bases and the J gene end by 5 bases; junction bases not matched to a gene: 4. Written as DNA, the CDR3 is TGTGCCAGCAGCTTAGGACAGGGGTCATATGGCTACACCTTC. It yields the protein CASSLGQGSYGYTF.

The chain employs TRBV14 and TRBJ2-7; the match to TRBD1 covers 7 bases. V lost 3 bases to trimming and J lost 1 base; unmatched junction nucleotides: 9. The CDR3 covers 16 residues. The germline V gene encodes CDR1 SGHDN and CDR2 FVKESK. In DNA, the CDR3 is TGTGCCAGCAGCCAGGCCTACAGGGGAAGGTCCTACGAGCAGTACTTC. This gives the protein CASSQAYRGRSYEQYF.

The CDR3 spells CASSPPVRETQYF. In DNA form, the CDR3 reads TGTGCCAGCAGCCCCCCGGTTCGCGAGACCCAGTACTTC. This sequence joins TRBV7-2 and TRBJ2-5; D remains ambiguous. CDR1 and CDR2 from the germline V gene are SGHTA and FQGNSA. This CDR3 is 13 amino acids long. Trimming shortened V by 5 bases and J by 5 bases, and 12 bases separated the two germline ends.

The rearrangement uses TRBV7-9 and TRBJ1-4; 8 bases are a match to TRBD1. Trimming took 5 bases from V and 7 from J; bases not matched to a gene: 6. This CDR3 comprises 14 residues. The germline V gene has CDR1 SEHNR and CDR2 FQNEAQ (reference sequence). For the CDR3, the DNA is TGTGCCAGCAGCCGGACAGGGTTAGGTGAAAAACTGTTTTTT. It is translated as CASSRTGLGEKLFF.

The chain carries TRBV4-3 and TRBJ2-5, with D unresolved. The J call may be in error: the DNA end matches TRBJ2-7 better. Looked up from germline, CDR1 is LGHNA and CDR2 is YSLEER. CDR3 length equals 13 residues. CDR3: CASSQGTVSEQYF. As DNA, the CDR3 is TGCGCCAGCAGCCAAGGAACAGTCTCCGAGCAGTACTTC.

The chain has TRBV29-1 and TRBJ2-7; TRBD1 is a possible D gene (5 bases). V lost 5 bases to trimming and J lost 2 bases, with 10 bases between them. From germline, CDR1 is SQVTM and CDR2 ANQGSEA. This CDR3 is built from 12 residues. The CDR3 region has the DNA TGCAGCGTTTTCGGACACACCTACGAGCAGTACTTC. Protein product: CSVFGHTYEQYF.

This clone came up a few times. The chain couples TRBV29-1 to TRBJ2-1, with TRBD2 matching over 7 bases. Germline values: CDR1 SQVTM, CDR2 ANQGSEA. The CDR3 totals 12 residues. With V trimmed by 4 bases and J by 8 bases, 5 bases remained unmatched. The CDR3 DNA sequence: TGCAGCGTTGCAGGGAGCGGGGATGAGCAGTTCTTC. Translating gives CSVAGSGDEQFF.

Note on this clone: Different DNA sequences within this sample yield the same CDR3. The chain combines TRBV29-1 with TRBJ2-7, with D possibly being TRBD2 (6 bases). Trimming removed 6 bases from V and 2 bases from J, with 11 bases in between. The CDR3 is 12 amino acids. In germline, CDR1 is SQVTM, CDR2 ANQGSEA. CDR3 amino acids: CSVSGDAYEQYF. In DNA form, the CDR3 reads TGCAGCGTCTCGGGGGATGCCTACGAGCAGTACTTC.

The CDR3 DNA follows: TGTGCCAGCAGCTTAGGTAGTAGCGGGTCAGAGACCCAGTACTTC. It translates to CASSLGSSGSETQYF. V usage is TRBV7-9 and J usage is TRBJ2-5; 7 nucleotides agree with TRBD2. Germline CDR1 SEHNR, CDR2 FQNEAQ (reference sequence). The CDR3 has 15 residues. V lost 1 base and J lost 4; bases outside the gene matches: 6.

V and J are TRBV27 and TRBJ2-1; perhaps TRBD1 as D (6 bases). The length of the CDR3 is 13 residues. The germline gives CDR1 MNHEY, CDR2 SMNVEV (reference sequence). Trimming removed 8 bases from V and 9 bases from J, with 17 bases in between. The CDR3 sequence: CASLNLGGSEQFF. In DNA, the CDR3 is TGTGCCAGCCTCAATCTAGGGGGAAGTGAGCAGTTCTTC.

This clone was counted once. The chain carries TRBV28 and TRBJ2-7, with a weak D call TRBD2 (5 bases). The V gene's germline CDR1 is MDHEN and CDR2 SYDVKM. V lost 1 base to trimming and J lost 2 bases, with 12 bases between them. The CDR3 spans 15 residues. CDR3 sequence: CASSLSSTRPYEQYF. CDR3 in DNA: TGTGCCAGCAGTTTATCCTCTACTAGGCCCTACGAGCAGTACTTC.

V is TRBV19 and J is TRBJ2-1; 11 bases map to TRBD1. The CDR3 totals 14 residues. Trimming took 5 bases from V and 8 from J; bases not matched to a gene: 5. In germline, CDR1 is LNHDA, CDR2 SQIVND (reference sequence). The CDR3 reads CASSAGTGGYEQFF. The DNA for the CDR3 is TGTGCCAGTAGTGCCGGGACAGGGGGGTATGAGCAGTTCTTC.